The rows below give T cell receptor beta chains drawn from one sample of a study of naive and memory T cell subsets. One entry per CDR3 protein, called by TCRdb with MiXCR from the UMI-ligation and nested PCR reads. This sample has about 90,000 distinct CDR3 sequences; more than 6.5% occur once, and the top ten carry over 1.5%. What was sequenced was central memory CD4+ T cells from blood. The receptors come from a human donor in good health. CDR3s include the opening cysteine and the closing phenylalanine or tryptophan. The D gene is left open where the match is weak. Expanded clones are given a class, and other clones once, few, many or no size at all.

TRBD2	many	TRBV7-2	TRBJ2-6	TGTGCCAGCAGCCACGGACTAGCGAAGACTGGGGCCAACGTCCTGACTTTC	CASSHGLAKTGANVLTF
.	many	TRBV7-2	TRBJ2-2	TGTGCCAGCAGCTTAAGCGGGCGGAACACCGGGGAGCTGTTTTTT	CASSLSGRNTGELFF
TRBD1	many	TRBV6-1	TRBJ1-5	TGTGCCAGCAGCTCGGACAGGGCTCAGCCCCAGCATTTT	CASSSDRAQPQHF
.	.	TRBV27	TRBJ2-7	TGTGCCAGCAGTTTATCCCTGGCCGGTAGCTCCTACGAGCAGTACTTC	CASSLSLAGSSYEQYF
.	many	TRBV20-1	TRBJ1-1	TGCAGTGCTAGAGTGGGGGGGGTGAACACTGAAGCTTTCTTT	CSARVGGVNTEAFF
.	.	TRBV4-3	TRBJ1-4	TGCGCCAGCAGCCTGGTTCCGGGGAAAAATGAAAAACTGTTTTTT	CASSLVPGKNEKLFF
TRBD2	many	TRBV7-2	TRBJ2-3	TGTGCCAGCAGCTTAACAGCGGGGACAGATACGCAGTATTTT	CASSLTAGTDTQYF
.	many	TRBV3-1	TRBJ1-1	TGTGCCAGCAGCCTTTACGGGGGGAACACTGAAGCTTTCTTT	CASSLYGGNTEAFF
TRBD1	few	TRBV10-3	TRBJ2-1	TGTGCCATCAGTGAGTCCCCGACAGGGTTCGATGAGCAGTTCTTC	CAISESPTGFDEQFF
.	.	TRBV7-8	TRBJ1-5	TGTGCCAGCAGCCCGCTCGGGGGAGGAAGCAATCAGCCCCAGCATTTT	CASSPLGGGSNQPQHF
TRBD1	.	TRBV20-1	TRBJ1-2	TGCAGTGCTAGTACAGGGGGAAACATTTTGAGCTACACCTTC	CSASTGGNILSYTF
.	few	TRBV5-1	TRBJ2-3	TGCGCCAGCAGTTCTTCCTCGGGCGGCACAGATACGCAGTATTTT	CASSSSSGGTDTQYF
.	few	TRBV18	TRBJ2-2	TGTGCCAGCTCACCACAGCCCACGGGGTCGAACACCGGGGAGCTGTTTTTT	CASSPQPTGSNTGELFF
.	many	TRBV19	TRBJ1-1	TGTGCCAGTAGTATGGGTCACTTGAACACTGAAGCTTTCTTT	CASSMGHLNTEAFF
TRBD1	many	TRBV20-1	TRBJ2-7	TGCAGTGCTAGGGCCCGGGACAGGGGCCCCTCCTACGAGCAGTACTTC	CSARARDRGPSYEQYF
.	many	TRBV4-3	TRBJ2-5	TGCGCCAGCAGCCAAAGGCGGAGTCAATCGGAGACCCAGTACTTC	CASSQRRSQSETQYF
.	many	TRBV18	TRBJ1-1	TGTGCCAGCTCACCTCAGTCAGGGAACACTGAAGCTTTCTTT	CASSPQSGNTEAFF
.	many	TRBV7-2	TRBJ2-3	TGTGCCAGCAGCTCCAACAGAGGGGCCACAGATACGCAGTATTTT	CASSSNRGATDTQYF
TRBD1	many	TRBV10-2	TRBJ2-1	TGCGCCAGCAGTAAATGGACAGGGTCCTTATACAATGAGCAGTTCTTC	CASSKWTGSLYNEQFF
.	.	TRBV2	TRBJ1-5	TGTGCCAGCAATGGCAGAGTTAGCAATCAGCCCCAGCATTTT	CASNGRVSNQPQHF
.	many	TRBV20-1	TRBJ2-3	TGCAGTGCTAGAGGAGGCCGATCAGGGGCAGATACGCAGTATTTT	CSARGGRSGADTQYF
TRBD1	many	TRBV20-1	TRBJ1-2	TGCAGTGCCGCATCCCAGGGGGCGAACTATGGCTACACCTTC	CSAASQGANYGYTF
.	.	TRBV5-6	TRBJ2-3	TGTGCCAGCAGCTTCCCAGCAAAAGGAGATACGCAGTATTTT	CASSFPAKGDTQYF
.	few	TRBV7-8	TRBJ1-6	TGTGCCAGCAGCCTCAGGATGAATAATTCACCCCTCCACTTT	CASSLRMNNSPLHF
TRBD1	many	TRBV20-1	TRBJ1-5	TGCAGTGCTAGGGATACAGGGGGTCAGCCCCAGCATTTT	CSARDTGGQPQHF
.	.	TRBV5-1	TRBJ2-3	TGCGCCAGCAGCACAGGGACTACAGATACGCAGTATTTT	CASSTGTTDTQYF
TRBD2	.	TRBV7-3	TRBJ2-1	TGTGCCAGCAGCTTAAGCGGGGGGGCGAGTGAGCAGTTCTTC	CASSLSGGASEQFF
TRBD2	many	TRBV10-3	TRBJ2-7	TGTGCCATCAGCGCCGGGACTAGCGGCTTCGTGCAGTACTTC	CAISAGTSGFVQYF
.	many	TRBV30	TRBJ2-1	TGTGCCTGGAGTGCCTCGTACAATGAGCAGTTCTTC	CAWSASYNEQFF
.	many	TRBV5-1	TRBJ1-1	TGCGCCAGCAGCCGGGGGGGTGGCGACACTGAAGCTTTCTTT	CASSRGGGDTEAFF
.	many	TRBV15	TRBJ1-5	TGTGCCACCAGCAGAGGATTAGGGGGTGGCAATCAGCCCCAGCATTTT	CATSRGLGGGNQPQHF
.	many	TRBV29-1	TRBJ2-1	TGCAGCGTTGTTGGCCTTAACAATGAGCAGTTCTTC	CSVVGLNNEQFF
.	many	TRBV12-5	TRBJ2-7	TGTGCTAGTGGCACGCCCGGGGCTAGCTTCTCCGAGCAGTACTTC	CASGTPGASFSEQYF
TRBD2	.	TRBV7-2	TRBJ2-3	TGTGCCAGCAGACTAAGTAGCGGGGTTAGCACAGATACGCAGTATTTT	CASRLSSGVSTDTQYF
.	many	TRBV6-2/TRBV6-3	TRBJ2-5	TGTGCCAGCAGTTACGGGGGAAGGCAAGAGACCCAGTACTTC	CASSYGGRQETQYF
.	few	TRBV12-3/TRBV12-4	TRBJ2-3	TGTGCCAGCGGGCTAGTTTATGTCAGAGGGGGGGGGAGCACAGATACGCAGTATTTT	CASGLVYVRGGGSTDTQYF
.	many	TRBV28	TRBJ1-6	TGTGCCAGCATCAGGGCCATTCGGGAGTTAAATTCACCCCTCCACTTT	CASIRAIRELNSPLHF
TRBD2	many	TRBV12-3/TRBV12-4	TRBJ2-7	TGTGCCAGCAGACAGCGGGGAAGGGGATACGAGCAGTACTTC	CASRQRGRGYEQYF
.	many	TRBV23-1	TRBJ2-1	TGCGCCAGCCTTAATGAGCAGTTCTTC	CASLNEQFF
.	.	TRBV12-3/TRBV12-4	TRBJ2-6	TGTGCCAGCAGTTTCATGGGGGCTATTGGGGCCAACGTCCTGACTTTC	CASSFMGAIGANVLTF
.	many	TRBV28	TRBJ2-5	TGTGCCAGCAGTTTGGCTGGGACCGCCACCACCCAAGAGACCCAGTACTTC	CASSLAGTATTQETQYF
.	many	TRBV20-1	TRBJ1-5	TGCAGTGCTAGACAGGGTCCCAATCAGCCCCAGCATTTT	CSARQGPNQPQHF
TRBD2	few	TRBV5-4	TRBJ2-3	TGTGCCAGCAGCTTCTTAGGGACTAGCGGGAGAGGGGCGCAGTATTTT	CASSFLGTSGRGAQYF
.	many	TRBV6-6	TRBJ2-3	TGTGCCAGCAGTTGGGGGGACAGCACAGATACGCAGTATTTT	CASSWGDSTDTQYF
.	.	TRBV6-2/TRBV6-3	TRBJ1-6	TGTGCCAGCAGTTACGGTTCACCCCTCCACTTT	CASSYGSPLHF
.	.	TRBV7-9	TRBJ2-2	TGTGCCAGCAGTACTAGCCCCGGGGAGCTGTTTTTT	CASSTSPGELFF
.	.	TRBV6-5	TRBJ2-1	TGTGCCAGCAGTCCAATCGGGACGGACTACAATGAGCAGTTCTTC	CASSPIGTDYNEQFF